These 3 T cell receptor beta chains were all obtained from the same sample, sequenced in a study of blood T cells in healthy people across ages. Alongside a J-beta primer mix, a sample-barcoded 5' primer served in a second PCR lasting about 6 to 12 cycles. TCRdb itself ran the 5' RACE reads through MiXCR, one entry per CDR3 protein. This table holds some 760,000 distinct CDR3 sequences, roughly 25% found once. This same sample was also part of a study on T cells of mothers and their children.

Sequences were obtained from blood. The receptor set was obtained from a boy aged 5-17 years in good health.

This clonotype was observed many times. This sequence joins TRBV27 and TRBJ2-7; D might be TRBD1 or TRBD2, each matching 5 bases. This CDR3 is built from 12 residues. The ends were cut back, 6 bases at V and 6 bases at J, with 12 bases in the middle. The V gene's germline CDR1 is MNHEY and CDR2 SMNVEV (reference sequence). The CDR3 is CASRTGPLEQYF. For the CDR3, the DNA is TGTGCCAGCAGGACGGGACCCCTCGAGCAGTACTTC.

This clonotype has a handful of counts. V gene TRBV7-2 combines with J gene TRBJ1-6; D unresolved. With 1 base removed from V and 6 bases from J, the gap between germline ends came to 16 bases. CDR1 and CDR2 from the germline V gene are SGHTA and FQGNSA. The CDR3 length is 17 residues. CDR3 sequence: CASSLEGTATLNSPLHF. In DNA, the CDR3 is TGTGCCAGCAGCTTAGAGGGCACCGCAACCCTTAATTCACCCCTCCACTTT.

The sample holds a few counts of this clonotype. V usage is TRBV25-1 and J usage is TRBJ1-1; perhaps TRBD1 as D (5 bases). The CDR3 has 15 amino acids. Germline V gives CDR1 MGHDK, CDR2 SYGVNS. Deletions cut 2 bases from V and 6 bases from J, with 16 bases between. The CDR3 loop is CASSEGALLGAEAFF. The CDR3 coding sequence is TGTGCCAGCAGTGAAGGGGCCCTGCTCGGGGCTGAAGCTTTCTTT.